This T cell receptor (beta chain) stems from a study of early T cells in non-severe SARS-CoV-2 infection. In TCRdb, the 5' RACE reads were re-called with MiXCR into one record per CDR3 protein. The sample lists about 46,000 distinct CDR3 sequences; less than 10% were seen once. The V and J ends lost 3 bases and 7 bases respectively, with 7 bases between them. This CDR3 has 12 residues. The genes are TRBV12-3 or TRBV12-4 and TRBJ1-5; D is unresolved. The sample was whole blood, taken at baseline. The TCR sequence derives from an adult who was a healthcare worker with PCR-confirmed SARS-CoV-2 infection or an uninfected control (not recorded which). CDR3 loop: CASSFRRQPQHF. CDR3 nucleotides: TGTGCCAGCAGTTTTAGGAGGCAGCCCCAGCATTTT.